The T cell receptor (beta chain) under discussion was sequenced for a study of T and B cells in COVID-19 patients. Study background: The recovered patients had mostly mild to moderate COVID-19 with outpatient management. At median age 34 years, recovered patients were younger than active-infection patients at approximately 68. Findings and limits, study-wide: Few blood samples existed from mildly ill patients during symptoms or early in severe cases. Patients with COVID-19 reportedly showed strongly skewed T cell receptor beta variable and joining gene usage.

Concerning this clonotype itself: Its antigen is as yet unknown.

V was clipped by 6 bases and J by 7 bases, with 13 bases between them. CDR3 length: 13 amino acids. Germline loops: CDR1 MNHEY, CDR2 SVGAGI. BIOMED2 TRB-A/B primer pools were used in multiplex TRB PCR. TCRdb recomputed calls from the multiplex PCR reads with MiXCR, one row per CDR3 protein. In the table there are approximately 9,100 distinct CDR3 sequences, 28% of which are singletons. From blood, roughly 240-550 ng of genomic DNA served as TRB template. The source material was blood. This TCR derives from a human donor who had recovered from COVID-19. The chain uses TRBV6-5 and TRBJ2-1; D is ambiguous. The CDR3 sequence: CASSFLVSNEQFF. DNA for the CDR3: TGTGCCAGCAGCTTCCTAGTGTCTAATGAGCAGTTCTTC.